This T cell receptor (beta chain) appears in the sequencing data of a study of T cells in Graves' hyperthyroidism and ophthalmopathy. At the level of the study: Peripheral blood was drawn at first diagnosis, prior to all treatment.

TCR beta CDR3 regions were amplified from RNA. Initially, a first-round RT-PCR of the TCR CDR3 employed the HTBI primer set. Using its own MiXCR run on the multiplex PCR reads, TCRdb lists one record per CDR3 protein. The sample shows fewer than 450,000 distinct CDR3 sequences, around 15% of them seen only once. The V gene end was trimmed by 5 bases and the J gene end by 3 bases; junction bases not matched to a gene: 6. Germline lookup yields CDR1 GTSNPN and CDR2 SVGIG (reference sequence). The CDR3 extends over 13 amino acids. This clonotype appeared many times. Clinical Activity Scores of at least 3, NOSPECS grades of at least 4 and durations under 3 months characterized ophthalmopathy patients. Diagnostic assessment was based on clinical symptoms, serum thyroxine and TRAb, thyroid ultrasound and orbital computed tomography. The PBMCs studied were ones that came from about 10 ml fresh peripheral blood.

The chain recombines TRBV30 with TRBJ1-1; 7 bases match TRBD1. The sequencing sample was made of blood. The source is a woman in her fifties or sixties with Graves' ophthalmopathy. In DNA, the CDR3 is TGTGCCTGGTCAGGGGGTCTGGACACTGAAGCTTTCTTT. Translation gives CAWSGGLDTEAFF.